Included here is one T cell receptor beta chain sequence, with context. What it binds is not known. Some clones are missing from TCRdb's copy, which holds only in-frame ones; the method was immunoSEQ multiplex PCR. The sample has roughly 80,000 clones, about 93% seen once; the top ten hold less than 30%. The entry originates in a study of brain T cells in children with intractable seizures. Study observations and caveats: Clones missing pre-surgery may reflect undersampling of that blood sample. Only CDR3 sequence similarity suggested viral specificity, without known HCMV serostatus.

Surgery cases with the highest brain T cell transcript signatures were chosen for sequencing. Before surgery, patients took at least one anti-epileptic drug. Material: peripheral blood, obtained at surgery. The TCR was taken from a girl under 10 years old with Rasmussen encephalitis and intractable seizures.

CDR3 sequence reads: CASSLGGGGNVEAFF. In nucleotides, the CDR3 is TGTGCCAGCAGCTTAGGAGGGGGCGGAAACGTTGAAGCTTTCTTT. The gene calls are TRBV7-9 and TRBJ1-1; 7 nucleotides line up with TRBD1. This CDR3 spans 15 amino acids. CDR1 and CDR2 from the germline V gene are SEHNR and FQNEAQ (reference sequence). V dropped 1 base and J dropped 7; count of bases not matched to a gene: 9.